Reported below is one T cell receptor beta chain. Its antigen is still unknown. This specimen comes from a study of T cell responses to AZD1222 COVID-19 vaccine. General study findings and limits: Clonal diversity was possibly underestimated, and the donors were mostly white British, with more females. The study found vaccine-associated CD4 TCRs spanning spike, dominant at 160-218 and 743-854. Increased Spike-specific TCR breadth and depth were observed after two AZD1222 doses.

Profiled with immunoSEQ multiplex PCR; TCRdb holds only in-frame clones, not every one. The sample consists of 40,000 to 55,000 clones, around 91% of them appearing once. This material consisted of peripheral blood, taken 28 days after the second AZD1222 dose. The clonotype was recovered from an adult who received the AZD1222 COVID-19 vaccine.

DNA of the CDR3: TGTGCCAGCAGTCGGTGGGGCGAGCAGTACTTC. Its translation: CASSRWGEQYF. The chain combines TRBV5-4 with TRBJ2-7; D unclear. Germline CDR1 and CDR2: SGHNT and YYREEE (reference sequence). This CDR3 region has 11 residues. V lost 5 bases to trimming and J lost 6 bases, with 9 bases between them.